This TCR beta chain is drawn from a study of blood T cell repertoires in COVID-19. In germline, CDR1 is SGHRS, CDR2 YFSETQ. The CDR3 spans 16 residues. V shed 3 bases, J shed 2 bases, and the junction held 4 bases outside the gene matches. This table comes from immunoSEQ multiplex PCR, and its TCRdb copy is limited to in-frame clones, with some not included. The table shows roughly 350,000 clones, with about 90% occurring only once. Sequencing was done on a sample of peripheral blood. The gene calls are TRBV5-1 and TRBJ2-1, with TRBD2 identical over 11 bases. This clonotype originated in a woman between 50 and 59 years old with COVID-19, enrolled during active disease. The CDR3 here is CASSYSTSGTYNEQFF. CDR3 nucleotides: TGCGCCAGCAGCTACTCGACTAGCGGGACCTACAATGAGCAGTTCTTC.